This TCR beta chain is from a study of blood T cell repertoires in COVID-19. Study-wide background: Specimens from acute and convalescent COVID-19 originated in the United States, Italy and Spain. Sources were T cells, B-cell-depleted T cells, or PBMCs; the material itself was cDNA or gDNA.

Original data processing: For nucleated cells, counts were estimated from reference gene primer amplification. Sequenced by immunoSEQ multiplex PCR; TCRdb stores in-frame clones only, minus some. V, J and clone size are those of that table, while D and trimming were read from the DNA. The sample records 250,000 to 350,000 clones, roughly 90% being singletons. V shed 5 bases and J 6 bases; nucleotides not matched to a gene: 7. The CDR3 totals 13 residues. Germline V gene data show CDR1 as LNHNV and CDR2 as YYDKDF (reference sequence). Seattle cases were enrolled at active infection and followed longitudinally.

The receptor was isolated from a woman aged 25 to 39 with COVID-19, enrolled during active disease. The sequenced sample consisted of peripheral blood. The V and J genes are TRBV15 and TRBJ2-7; 7 bases map to TRBD2. Here the CDR3 reads CATSLMGLTEQYF. In nucleotides, the CDR3 is TGTGCCACCAGCCTAATGGGACTAACCGAGCAGTACTTC.